The clone carrying this TCR beta chain was found once. Generated by immunoSEQ multiplex PCR, the TCRdb table keeps only in-frame clones and is missing some. The sample yields some 2,100,000 clones, about 94% seen once. The data were obtained in a study of shared clonotypes between healthy human individuals. Germline-derived CDR1 and CDR2 are SGHTA and FQGNSA. The CDR3 is 14 residues long. V was clipped by 3 bases and J by 5 bases, with 14 bases between them. This receptor was taken from a man younger than 35 in good health. This chain connects TRBV7-2 to TRBJ2-7; possibly TRBD1 for D (6 bases). Sequencing was performed on naive CD4+ T cells sorted from blood. The subset denotes: CD45RA+ positively selected. CDR3 in amino acids: CASSLRLGANEQYF. The DNA for the CDR3 is TGTGCCAGCAGCTTGAGACTGGGGGCTAACGAGCAGTACTTC.